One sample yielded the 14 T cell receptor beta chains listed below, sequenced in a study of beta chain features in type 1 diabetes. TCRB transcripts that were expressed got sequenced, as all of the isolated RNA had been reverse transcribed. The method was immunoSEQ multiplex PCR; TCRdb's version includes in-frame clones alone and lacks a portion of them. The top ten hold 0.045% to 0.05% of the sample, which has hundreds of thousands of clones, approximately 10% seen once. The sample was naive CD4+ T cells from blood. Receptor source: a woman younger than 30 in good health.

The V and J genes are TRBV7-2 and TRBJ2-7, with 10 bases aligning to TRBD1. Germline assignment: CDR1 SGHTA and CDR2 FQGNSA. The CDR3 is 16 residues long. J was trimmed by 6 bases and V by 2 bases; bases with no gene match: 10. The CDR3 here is CASSLRWDRGRSEQYF. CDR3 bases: TGTGCCAGCAGCTTACGCTGGGACAGGGGAAGAAGCGAGCAGTACTTC.

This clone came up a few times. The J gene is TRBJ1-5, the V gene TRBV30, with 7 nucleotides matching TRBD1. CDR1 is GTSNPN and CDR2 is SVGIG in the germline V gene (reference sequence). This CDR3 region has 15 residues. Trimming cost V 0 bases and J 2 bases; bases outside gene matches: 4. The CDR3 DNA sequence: TGTGCCTGGAGTGTATCAGGGGGGGGCAATCAGCCCCAGCATTTT. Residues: CAWSVSGGGNQPQHF. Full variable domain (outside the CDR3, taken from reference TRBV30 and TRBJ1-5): SQTIHQWPATLVQPVGSPLSLECTVEGTSNPNLYWYRQAAGRGLQLLFYSVGIGQISSEVPQNLSASRPQDRQFILSSKKLLLSDSGFYLCAWSVSGGGNQPQHFGDGTRLSIL.

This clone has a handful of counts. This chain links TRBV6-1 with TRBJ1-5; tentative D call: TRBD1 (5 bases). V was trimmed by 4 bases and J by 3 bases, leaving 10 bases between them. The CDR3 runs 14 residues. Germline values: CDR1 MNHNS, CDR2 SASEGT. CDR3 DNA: TGTGCCAGCAGTGGGGGGTACTTCAATCAGCCCCAGCATTTT. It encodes CASSGGYFNQPQHF.

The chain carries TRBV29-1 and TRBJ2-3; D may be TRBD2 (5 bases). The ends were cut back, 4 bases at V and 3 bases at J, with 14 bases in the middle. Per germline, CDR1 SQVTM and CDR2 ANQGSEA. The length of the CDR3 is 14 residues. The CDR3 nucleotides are TGCAGCGTTGGGAACGAGCCGGGAACAGATACGCAGTATTTT. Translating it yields CSVGNEPGTDTQYF.

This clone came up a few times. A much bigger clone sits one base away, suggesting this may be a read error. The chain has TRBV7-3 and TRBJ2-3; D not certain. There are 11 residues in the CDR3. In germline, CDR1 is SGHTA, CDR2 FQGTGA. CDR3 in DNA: TGTGCCAGCAGCTCCACAAATACGCAGTATTTT. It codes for CASSSTNTQYF.

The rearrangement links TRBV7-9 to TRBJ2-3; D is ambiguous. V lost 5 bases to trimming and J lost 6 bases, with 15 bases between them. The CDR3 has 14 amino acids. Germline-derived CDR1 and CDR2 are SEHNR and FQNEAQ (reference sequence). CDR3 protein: CASSPGVGGDTQYF. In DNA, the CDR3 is TGTGCCAGCAGCCCAGGAGTCGGTGGGGATACGCAGTATTTT.

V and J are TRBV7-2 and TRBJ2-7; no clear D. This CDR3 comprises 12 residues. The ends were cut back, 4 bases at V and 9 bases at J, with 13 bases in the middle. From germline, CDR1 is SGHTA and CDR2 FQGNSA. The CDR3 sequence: CASSSYRLGQYF. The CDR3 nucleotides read TGTGCCAGCAGCTCCTATCGCCTGGGGCAGTACTTC.

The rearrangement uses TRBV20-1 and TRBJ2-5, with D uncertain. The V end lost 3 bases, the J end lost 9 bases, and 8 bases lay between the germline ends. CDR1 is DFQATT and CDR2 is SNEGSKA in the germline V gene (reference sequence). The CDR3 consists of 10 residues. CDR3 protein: CSARNAAQYF. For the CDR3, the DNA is TGCAGTGCTAGGAACGCGGCCCAGTACTTC.

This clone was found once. CDR3 residues: CAWERGGTEAFF. DNA for the CDR3: TGTGCCTGGGAACGGGGGGGCACTGAAGCTTTCTTT. V usage is TRBV30 and J usage is TRBJ1-1; D is perhaps TRBD1 (5 bases). V lost 5 bases and J lost 4, with 11 bases in between. The germline V gene has CDR1 GTSNPN and CDR2 SVGIG (reference sequence). This CDR3 comprises 12 residues.

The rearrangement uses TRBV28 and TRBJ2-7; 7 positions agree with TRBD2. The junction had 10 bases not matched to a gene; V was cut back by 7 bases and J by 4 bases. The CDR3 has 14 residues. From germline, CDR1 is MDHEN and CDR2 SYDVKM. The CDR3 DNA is TGTGCCAGCACCCCCGGGGGGACCAGTTACGAGCAGTACGTC. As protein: CASTPGGTSYEQYV.

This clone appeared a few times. As DNA, the CDR3 is TGTGCCAGCACCCGACTAGCGGCGGCGGAGACCCAGTACTTC. It encodes CASTRLAAAETQYF. V usage is TRBV7-9 and J usage is TRBJ2-5, with 9 bases fitting TRBD2. CDR1 SEHNR and CDR2 FQNEAQ come from the germline V gene (reference sequence). With V trimmed by 7 bases and J by 5 bases, 8 bases remained unmatched. This CDR3 is 14 amino acids long.

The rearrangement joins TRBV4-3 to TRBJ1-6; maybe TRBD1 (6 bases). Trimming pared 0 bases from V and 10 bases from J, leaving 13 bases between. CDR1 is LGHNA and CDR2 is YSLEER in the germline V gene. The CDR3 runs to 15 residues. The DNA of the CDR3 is TGCGCCAGCAGCCAAGATCCCAGGGGTGAGTCACCCCTCCACTTT. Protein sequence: CASSQDPRGESPLHF.

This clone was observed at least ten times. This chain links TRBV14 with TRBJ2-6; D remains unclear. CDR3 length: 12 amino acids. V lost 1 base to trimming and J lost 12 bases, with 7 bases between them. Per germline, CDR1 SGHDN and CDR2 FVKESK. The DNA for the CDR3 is TGTGCCAGCAGCCAAGGCGGTCCCGTCCTGACTTTC. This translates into CASSQGGPVLTF.

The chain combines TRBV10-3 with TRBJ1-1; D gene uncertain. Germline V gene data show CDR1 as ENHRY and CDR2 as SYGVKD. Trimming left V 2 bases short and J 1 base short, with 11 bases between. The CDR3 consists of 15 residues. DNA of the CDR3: TGTGCCATCAGTGAGGGGTTCGTTAGGAACACTGAAGCTTTCTTT. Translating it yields CAISEGFVRNTEAFF.